This T cell receptor beta chain was recovered during a study of cytomegalovirus exposure and HLA in healthy donors. Vbeta (60) and Jbeta (13) primers were used in the PCR. Repertoires were generated with immunoSEQ multiplex PCR, while TCRdb's copy carries only in-frame clones and drops some. The sample has about 200,000 clones; around 78% are singletons. There are 10 residues in the CDR3. Germline V gives CDR1 MDHEN, CDR2 SYDVKM. Trimming removed 5 bases from V and 3 bases from J, with 2 bases in between. These donors counted as nominally healthy when sampled, but unrecorded immune exposures were likely. On this clone itself: Its antigen is not known.

General study results and limits: V- and J-gene trimming in TCR beta was tied to a missense DCLRE1C variant by an analysis performed later.

The TCR was taken from a man aged 25 to 40 in good health and CMV-seronegative. Sequences were obtained from PBMCs. V is TRBV28 and J is TRBJ2-7; unclear D gene. The CDR3 here is CASSHYEQYF. The DNA of the CDR3 is TGTGCCAGCAGTCACTACGAGCAGTACTTC.